This is a list of T cell receptor beta chains from one sample in a study of PD-1 blockade in mismatch repair-deficient tumors. Clones were sequenced by immunoSEQ multiplex PCR, and TCRdb holds only the in-frame ones, with some missing. The top ten hold 10% to 15% of the sample, which has some 130,000 clones, roughly 90% seen once. The sample was peripheral blood, taken approximately 72 weeks after starting pembrolizumab. These receptor sequences come from an adult with mismatch repair-deficient cancer. Both conserved end residues are part of each CDR3. Size tells how often a clone was seen (once, few, many) or the class of an expanded clone, and some rows leave it out.

CDR3aa	abundance	v_gene	j_gene
CASSRSGAREQYF	NA	TRBV4-1	TRBJ2-7
CASSQDMGGGANVLTF	once	TRBV4-3	TRBJ2-6
CASSLGQTSTDTQYF	NA	TRBV5-1	TRBJ2-3
CASSPSSSEETQYF	NA	TRBV7-8	TRBJ2-5
CASSPSSLGGANGYTF	NA	TRBV7-9	TRBJ1-2
CASSDRDSQETQYF	NA	TRBV21-1	TRBJ2-5
CASSRPGTGNNEQFF	NA	TRBV6-6	TRBJ2-1
CASSMEGANTEAFF	NA	TRBV6-5	TRBJ1-1
CASSLAGMNTEAFF	NA	TRBV5-4	TRBJ1-1
CASSSPDRGPYNEQFF	NA	TRBV11-2	TRBJ2-1
CASSSQETQYF	few	TRBV11-2	TRBJ2-5
CASSQETGLYNEQFF	once	TRBV14	TRBJ2-1
CSVIMGGLGEKLFF	NA	TRBV29-1	TRBJ1-4
CASRGRGGDYTGELFF	NA	TRBV7-9	TRBJ2-2
CASSQGPYRRGNTGELFF	once	TRBV4-1	TRBJ2-2
CASSLMDSYEQYF	NA	TRBV13	TRBJ2-7
CASSETGTGVPYEQYF	NA	TRBV27	TRBJ2-7